This T cell receptor beta chain was obtained from a study of blood T cells in healthy people across ages. Caucasian individuals from Russia who were healthy and aged about 6 to 95 acted as donors. Per germline, CDR1 SGHTA and CDR2 FQGNSA. Trimming removed 5 bases at V and 6 bases at J, with 11 bases between. The CDR3 runs 12 residues. A second about 7 to 11 cycle PCR used barcoded and J-beta primers. TCRdb reprocessed the 5' RACE reads with MiXCR, giving one entry per CDR3 protein. The repertoire consists of 900,000 to 950,000 distinct CDR3 sequences, with 25% to 35% occurring once and the leading ten covering roughly 10%. This clonotype has a count of ten or more. This same sample was also taken into another study, of T cells of mothers and their children. As that study records: Overlap ran slightly, non-significantly higher for related than unrelated mother-child pairs. No T cell clones of persistent microchimeric origin were detected.

The sample was blood. V is TRBV7-2 and J is TRBJ2-7; D is ambiguous. This clonotype was obtained from a woman in her thirties or forties in good health. The CDR3 DNA sequence: TGTGCCAGCAGCCCTAGAGGTCTCGAGCAGTACTTC. Residues: CASSPRGLEQYF.